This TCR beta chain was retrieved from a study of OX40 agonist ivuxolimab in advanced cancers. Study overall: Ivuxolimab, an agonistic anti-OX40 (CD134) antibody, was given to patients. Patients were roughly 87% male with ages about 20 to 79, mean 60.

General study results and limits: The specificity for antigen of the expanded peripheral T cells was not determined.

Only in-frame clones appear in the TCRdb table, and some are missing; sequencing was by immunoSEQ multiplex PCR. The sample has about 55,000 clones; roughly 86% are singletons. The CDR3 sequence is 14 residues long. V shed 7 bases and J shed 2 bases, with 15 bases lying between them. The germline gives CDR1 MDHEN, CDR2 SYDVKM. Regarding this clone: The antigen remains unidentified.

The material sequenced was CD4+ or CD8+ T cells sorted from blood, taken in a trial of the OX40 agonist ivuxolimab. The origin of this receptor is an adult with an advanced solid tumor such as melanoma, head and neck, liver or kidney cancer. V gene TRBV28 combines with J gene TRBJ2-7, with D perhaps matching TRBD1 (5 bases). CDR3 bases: TGTGCCAGCAACAGGACCCCAAGCCCCTACGAGCAGTACTTC. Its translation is CASNRTPSPYEQYF. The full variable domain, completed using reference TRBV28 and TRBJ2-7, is DVKVTQSSRYLVKRTGEKVFLECVQDMDHENMFWYRQDPGLGLRLIYFSYDVKMKEKGDIPEGYSVSREKKERFSLILESASTNQTSMYLCASNRTPSPYEQYFGPGTRLTVT.